The T cell receptor (beta chain) under discussion was sequenced for a study of blood T cells in healthy people across ages. Notes on the study in general: A conclusive naive versus antigen-experienced comparison was prevented by the unsorted PBMCs.

The authors extracted at least 6 micrograms of total RNA per sample. The CDR3 covers 11 residues. Per germline, CDR1 ENHRY and CDR2 SYGVKD. Next came a second PCR, run for about 7 to 12 cycles, which used a sample-barcoded 5' primer along with a J-beta primer mix. The template-switch adaptor was a 5' adaptor with 12 random nucleotides. It tagged each cDNA molecule. A single record per CDR3 protein comes from TCRdb applying MiXCR to the 5' RACE reads. The data show about 830,000 distinct CDR3 sequences, nearly 60% seen once. For this clonotype: Its antigen remains unidentified. A read error may account for a junction end that differs from germline.

Input material: blood. The source of this sequence is a man younger than 40 in good health. V gene TRBV10-3 combines with J gene TRBJ2-7; D is unresolved. The DNA of the CDR3 is TGTGCCATCGGTGATCGCTACGAGCAGTACTTC. Protein product: CAIGDRYEQYF.